One sample yielded the 13 T cell receptor beta chains listed below, sequenced in a study of T cells after yellow fever vaccination. From the 5' RACE reads, TCRdb called clonotypes with MiXCR, one entry per CDR3 protein. The repertoire holds approximately 610,000 distinct CDR3 sequences, roughly 17% seen once, with 17% in the top ten. The starting material was PBMCs, obtained 4 to 6 days after the first yellow fever vaccination. The source of these receptors is a man aged 18-30 years who received the YFV17D yellow fever vaccine.

The chain employs TRBV3-1 and TRBJ2-1, with TRBD2 identical over 7 bases. J lost 6 bases, V lost 4 bases, and 12 bases had no gene match. The germline gives CDR1 LGHDT, CDR2 YNNKEL (reference sequence). The CDR3 extends over 16 amino acids. The CDR3 DNA reads TGTGCCAGCAGCCCACTAACACGACTAGCAGGCAATGAGCAGTTCTTC. Translating it yields CASSPLTRLAGNEQFF.

This clonotype was seen only a few times. The chain uses TRBV19 and TRBJ2-1; 9 positions agree with TRBD2. This CDR3 is built from 15 residues. The V segment lost 3 bases and the J segment 5 bases; nucleotides outside the gene matches: 5. CDR1 and CDR2 from the germline V gene are LNHDA and SQIVND (reference sequence). CDR3 coding DNA: TGTGCCAGTAGTATCGGGGCGGGGGGGGACAATGAGCAGTTCTTC. Translated, it gives CASSIGAGGDNEQFF.

This clonotype was seen a handful of times. This chain uses TRBV7-2 with TRBJ2-1; 9 bases line up with TRBD2. CDR3 length: 15 amino acids. Trimming cost V 5 bases and J 8 bases; bases outside gene matches: 10. Germline CDR1 reads SGHTA; CDR2 reads FQGNSA. CDR3 nucleotides: TGTGCCAGCAGCGGACGGGCGGGGGGGCCGTATGAGCAGTTCTTC. It translates to CASSGRAGGPYEQFF.

The CDR3, as DNA: TGTGCCAGCAGCTCGCACAAAATAGCGTCTAGCACAGATACGCAGTATTTT. It yields the protein CASSSHKIASSTDTQYF. The gene calls are TRBV7-2 and TRBJ2-3; D perhaps matches TRBD2 (5 bases). This CDR3 comprises 17 residues. The germline gives CDR1 SGHTA, CDR2 FQGNSA. Between the trimmed V and J ends, which lost 4 bases and 0 bases, there was a span of 17 bases.

In nucleotides, the CDR3 is TGCGCCAGCAGCCCAGCGGGGGGAAACCAAGAGACCCAGTACTTC. Encoded protein: CASSPAGGNQETQYF. The J gene is TRBJ2-5, the V gene TRBV4-1; 9 bases line up with TRBD2. This CDR3 has 15 amino acids. The germline gives CDR1 MGHRA, CDR2 YSYEKL. Germline trimming cut 4 bases from V and 0 bases from J; bases unmatched to any gene: 3.

This chain uses TRBV4-1 with TRBJ2-5; perhaps D is TRBD1 or TRBD2 (7 bases each). V was clipped by 1 base and J by 5 bases, with 20 bases between them. There are 17 residues in the CDR3. The V gene's germline CDR1 is MGHRA and CDR2 YSYEKL. This CDR3 is CASSQVMGRGRLETQYF. Written as DNA, the CDR3 is TGCGCCAGCAGCCAAGTCATGGGGAGGGGGCGTTTGGAGACCCAGTACTTC.

In its sample, this clonotype was seen a few times. The chain joins TRBV19 to TRBJ1-5; 7 bases are shared with TRBD1. V lost 4 bases and J lost 4; bases outside the gene matches: 13. From germline, CDR1 is LNHDA and CDR2 SQIVND (reference sequence). This CDR3 region has 17 residues. CDR3 sequence: CASSTITGDDPNQPQHF. The CDR3 DNA follows: TGTGCCAGTAGTACCATTACAGGGGATGATCCAAATCAGCCCCAGCATTTT.

This clonotype occurred a few times. The J gene is TRBJ2-1, the V gene TRBV3-1; tentatively, D is TRBD2 (6 bases). Trimming left V 0 bases short and J 4 bases short, with 16 bases between. In germline, CDR1 is LGHDT, CDR2 YNNKEL (reference sequence). The CDR3 is 17 amino acids. CDR3 protein: CASSQENFGGDYNEQFF. The CDR3 nucleotides read TGTGCCAGCAGCCAAGAAAACTTCGGGGGAGATTACAATGAGCAGTTCTTC.

The chain joins TRBV5-1 to TRBJ1-1; D gene ambiguous. Germline V gene lookup returns CDR1 SGHRS and CDR2 YFSETQ. This CDR3 is 16 amino acids long. Deletions cut 1 base from V and 0 bases from J, with 13 bases between. The CDR3 region has the DNA TGCGCCAGCAGCTTGAGTTCCGCAGATTTGAACACTGAAGCTTTCTTT. Its protein is CASSLSSADLNTEAFF.

The chain carries TRBV19 and TRBJ1-2; D unresolved. This CDR3 is 12 amino acids long. Trimming took off 3 bases at V and 7 bases at J, with 9 bases between the two ends. Germline CDR1 is LNHDA and CDR2 is SQIVND (reference sequence). Here the CDR3 reads CASSIAGSGYTF. The CDR3 bases are TGTGCCAGTAGTATTGCTGGGTCTGGCTACACCTTC.

The chain employs TRBV18 and TRBJ2-1; a possible D gene is TRBD2 (7 bases). With 1 base removed from V and 8 bases from J, the gap between germline ends came to 24 bases. The germline V gene has CDR1 KGHSH and CDR2 LQKENI. The CDR3 totals 18 residues. In nucleotides, the CDR3 is TGTGCCAGCTCACCACGTCCGTTGCGGGGGCCTGGACGGGATGAGCAGTTCTTC. This gives the protein CASSPRPLRGPGRDEQFF. Full variable domain (outside the CDR3, taken from reference TRBV18 and TRBJ2-1): NAGVMQNPRHLVRRRGQEARLRCSPMKGHSHVYWYRQLPEEGLKFMVYLQKENIIDESGMPKERFSAEFPKEGPSILRIQQVVRGDSAAYFCASSPRPLRGPGRDEQFFGPGTRLTVL.

This clonotype has a count of ten or more. The V gene is TRBV7-2, the J gene TRBJ1-1, with D hard to call. V lost 6 bases, J lost 5 bases, and 10 bases lay in between. The CDR3 consists of 12 residues. CDR1 and CDR2 from the germline V gene are SGHTA and FQGNSA. The CDR3 protein is CASSSSGTEAFF. In nucleotides, the CDR3 is TGTGCCAGCAGTTCAAGTGGGACTGAAGCTTTCTTT.

This chain joins TRBV5-1 and TRBJ2-3, with 11 bases identical to TRBD2. The CDR3 spans 15 residues. Germline lookup yields CDR1 SGHRS and CDR2 YFSETQ. The V gene end was trimmed by 1 base and the J gene end by 5 bases; junction bases not matched to a gene: 3. The CDR3 protein is CASSLIAGGQDTQYF. CDR3 sequence (DNA): TGCGCCAGCAGCTTGATAGCGGGGGGGCAAGATACGCAGTATTTT.